The 31 T cell receptor beta chains below were found in one sample sequenced in a study of cytomegalovirus exposure and HLA in healthy donors. 13 Jbeta primers and 60 Vbeta primers were used for the PCR. Generated by immunoSEQ multiplex PCR, the TCRdb table keeps only in-frame clones and is missing some. The data show 200,000 to 250,000 clones, approximately 81% seen once. Source material: PBMCs. Source of these receptors: a human donor in good health.

The genes are TRBV6-5 and TRBJ1-1; D is uncertain. V shed 5 bases and J shed 4 bases, with 17 bases lying between them. Germline CDR1 reads MNHEY; CDR2 reads SVGAGI. The CDR3 loop spans 15 amino acids. This CDR3 is CASSPNTGLSTEAFF. CDR3 nucleotide sequence: TGTGCCAGCAGTCCAAATACCGGGTTGAGCACTGAAGCTTTCTTT.

This CDR3 reads CASSLQAGGSTDTQYF. CDR3 in DNA: TGTGCCAGCAGTTTACAAGCGGGAGGGAGCACAGATACGCAGTATTTT. The chain links TRBV27 to TRBJ2-3, with 10 bases matching TRBD2. Germline CDR1 and CDR2: MNHEY and SMNVEV (reference sequence). The V and J ends lost 2 bases and 0 bases, in that order; junction bases with no gene match: 2. The CDR3 has 16 amino acids.

This clone has only a few counts. The chain has TRBV6-6 and TRBJ1-5; D is ambiguous. Germline V gives CDR1 MNHNY, CDR2 SVGAGI (reference sequence). The CDR3 length is 16 residues. V lost 2 bases and J 0 bases, leaving 11 bases between the germline ends. CDR3 residues: CASSYIKTDSNQPQHF. CDR3 nucleotides: TGTGCCAGCAGTTACATCAAAACAGATAGCAATCAGCCCCAGCATTTT.

This rearrangement joins TRBV28 to TRBJ2-6; D unresolved. V dropped 1 base and J dropped 0 bases, with 13 bases sitting between them. Germline V gene lookup returns CDR1 MDHEN and CDR2 SYDVKM. This CDR3 spans 18 amino acids. In DNA, the CDR3 is TGTGCCAGCAGTTTATTCGCGGTCAAGAGCTCTGGGGCCAACGTCCTGACTTTC. Protein sequence: CASSLFAVKSSGANVLTF.

The gene calls are TRBV4-3 and TRBJ2-1, with 8 nucleotides matching TRBD2. Trimming took 5 bases from V and 0 from J; bases not matched to a gene: 3. This CDR3 is 15 amino acids long. Germline V gene data show CDR1 as LGHNA and CDR2 as YSLEER. Here the CDR3 reads CASSGSGASYNEQFF. CDR3 DNA: TGCGCCAGCAGCGGTAGCGGGGCCTCCTACAATGAGCAGTTCTTC.

The chain is built from TRBV7-3 and TRBJ2-1, with D perhaps matching TRBD1 (6 bases). The V end lost 2 bases, the J end lost 12 bases, and 11 bases lay between the germline ends. CDR3 size: 12 residues. Germline V gene data show CDR1 as SGHTA and CDR2 as FQGTGA. CDR3 nucleotides: TGTGCCAGCAGCTTATCCGAAGGGGGGCAGTTCTTC. It is translated as CASSLSEGGQFF.

The chain uses TRBV7-9 and TRBJ1-2, with 10 nucleotides matching TRBD1. Germline CDR1 is SEHNR and CDR2 is FQNEAQ (reference sequence). V was pared by 5 bases and J by 6 bases, with 3 bases of the junction left unmatched. The CDR3 is made up of 13 amino acids. The chain's CDR3 is CASSRGQGHGYTF. CDR3 nucleotides: TGTGCCAGCAGCCGGGGACAGGGGCATGGCTACACCTTC. Full variable domain (outside the CDR3, taken from reference TRBV7-9 and TRBJ1-2): DTGVSQNPRHKITKRGQNVTFRCDPISEHNRLYWYRQTLGQGPEFLTYFQNEAQLEKSRLLSDRFSAERPKGSFSTLEIQRTEQGDSAMYLCASSRGQGHGYTFGSGTRLTVV.

This rearrangement joins TRBV7-9 to TRBJ2-7; D gene uncertain. The germline V gene has CDR1 SEHNR and CDR2 FQNEAQ (reference sequence). V was pared by 6 bases and J by 2 bases, with 11 bases between. CDR3 size: 13 residues. The CDR3 spells CASSPASAYEQYF. Written as DNA, the CDR3 is TGTGCCAGCAGTCCAGCGAGCGCCTACGAGCAGTACTTC.

The chain links TRBV5-4 to TRBJ2-4; 14 nucleotides align to TRBD2. Germline values: CDR1 SGHNT, CDR2 YYREEE (reference sequence). The ends lost 4 bases at V and 7 bases at J; junction bases unmatched: 7. This CDR3 has 16 amino acids. CDR3 in DNA: TGTGCCAGCAGCACGGGACTAGCGGGAGATCGGAACATTCAGTACTTC. Translating it yields CASSTGLAGDRNIQYF.

This clone appeared once. This same CDR3 is encoded by further DNA sequences in the sample. The V gene is TRBV7-9, the J gene TRBJ2-1, with 7 positions matching TRBD2. The CDR3 extends over 12 amino acids. Trimming took 5 bases from V and 8 from J; bases not matched to a gene: 3. The germline V gene encodes CDR1 SEHNR and CDR2 FQNEAQ (reference sequence). In DNA, the CDR3 is TGTGCCAGCAGCCCTCGGGGGGATGAGCAGTTCTTC. This encodes CASSPRGDEQFF.

The CDR3 is CASLGTGQREQYF. In DNA form, the CDR3 reads TGTGCCAGCTTGGGGACAGGCCAAAGGGAGCAGTACTTC. The rearrangement uses TRBV6-1 and TRBJ2-7, with 8 bases lining up with TRBD1. This CDR3 has 13 residues. V was pared by 8 bases and J by 7 bases, with 10 bases of the junction left unmatched. Germline values: CDR1 MNHNS, CDR2 SASEGT.

The chain couples TRBV7-2 to TRBJ1-2; 7 positions match TRBD1. The J segment lost 4 bases and the V segment lost 4 bases, leaving 9 bases of the junction unmatched. The germline gives CDR1 SGHTA, CDR2 FQGNSA. The CDR3 sequence is 15 residues long. CDR3 DNA: TGTGCCAGCAGCTCGCACTTCGGGACAGCCTATGGCTACACCTTC. It specifies CASSSHFGTAYGYTF.

Remarks on this clone: One junction end does not reproduce the germline sequence, and a read error may be involved. The genes are TRBV7-9 and TRBJ1-4; a possible D gene is TRBD1 (5 bases). The CDR3 extends over 14 amino acids. Germline CDR1 SEHNR, CDR2 FQNEAQ (reference sequence). Written as DNA, the CDR3 is TGTTCCAGCAGCTCGACAGCAACTAATGAAAAACTGTTTTTT. Translating gives CSSSSTATNEKLFF.

This clone has just a few counts. The rearrangement links TRBV5-1 to TRBJ2-7; D not certain. Germline V CDR1 and CDR2: SGHRS, YFSETQ. The CDR3 totals 14 residues. The V end was cut by 4 bases, the J end by 5 bases, with 16 bases between. The CDR3, as DNA: TGCGCCAGCAGCCTTGGGTCCCTGGGCAACGAGCAGTACTTC. This codes for CASSLGSLGNEQYF.

V is TRBV29-1 and J is TRBJ2-7; D possibly corresponds to TRBD1 (6 bases). The germline gives CDR1 SQVTM, CDR2 ANQGSEA. This CDR3 region has 13 residues. Trimming stripped 3 bases from V and 1 base from J, with 10 bases between. The CDR3 here is CSVDLTGSYEQYF. CDR3 bases: TGCAGCGTTGACTTGACAGGTTCCTACGAGCAGTACTTC.

The rearrangement links TRBV28 to TRBJ1-3, with 7 bases lining up with TRBD1. The CDR3 is 14 residues long. Germline-derived CDR1 and CDR2 are MDHEN and SYDVKM. After removal of 4 bases from V and 4 bases from J, the junction contained 4 bases not matched to a gene. The CDR3 DNA reads TGTGCCAGCAGTTCGGGACAGTTAGGAAACACCATATATTTT. Translation: CASSSGQLGNTIYF.

V gene TRBV9 combines with J gene TRBJ2-5; tentative D call: TRBD2 (6 bases). The CDR3 runs to 14 residues. The V gene's germline CDR1 is SGDLS and CDR2 YYNGEE. Trimming pared 2 bases from V and 11 bases from J, leaving 19 bases between. CDR3 protein: CASSVDGTLGRQYF. The CDR3 nucleotides are TGTGCCAGCAGCGTTGACGGGACTCTAGGGCGACAGTACTTC.

The chain employs TRBV5-4 and TRBJ1-1, with D perhaps matching TRBD1 (6 bases). CDR1 and CDR2 from the germline V gene are SGHNT and YYREEE (reference sequence). This CDR3 spans 15 amino acids. Trimming removed 6 bases at V and 3 bases at J, with 18 bases between. Written as DNA, the CDR3 is TGTGCCAGCACCCGGGAGGGGGGGCGGTACACTGAAGCTTTCTTT. Translation: CASTREGGRYTEAFF.

The chain recombines TRBV11-1 with TRBJ1-2; D not certain. The CDR3 extends over 14 amino acids. CDR1 is SGHAT and CDR2 is FQDESV in the germline V gene (reference sequence). Trimming stripped 4 bases from V and 5 bases from J, with 14 bases between. CDR3 in amino acids: CASSSPGRDYGYTF. The DNA for the CDR3 is TGTGCCAGCAGCTCCCCTGGACGGGATTATGGCTACACCTTC.

V and J are TRBV5-1 and TRBJ2-2, with a possible D match to TRBD2 (5 bases). V lost 2 bases to trimming and J lost 4 bases, with 9 bases between them. The CDR3 covers 14 residues. CDR1 is SGHRS and CDR2 is YFSETQ in the germline V gene. CDR3 sequence: CASSLPGITGELFF. The DNA for the CDR3 is TGCGCCAGCAGCTTACCGGGGATCACCGGGGAGCTGTTTTTT.

The genes are TRBV5-1 and TRBJ1-4; D is perhaps TRBD1 (5 bases). Trimming took off 4 bases at V and 4 bases at J, with 20 bases between the two ends. CDR3 size: 17 residues. Germline CDR1 and CDR2: SGHRS and YFSETQ. CDR3 sequence (DNA): TGCGCCAGCAGCGTAAGTCCAGGGAGGACGGGTAATGAAAAACTGTTTTTT. As protein: CASSVSPGRTGNEKLFF.

The chain employs TRBV5-1 and TRBJ1-1; maybe TRBD1 (5 bases). The CDR3 length is 17 residues. V was trimmed by 2 bases and J by 5 bases, leaving 22 bases between them. The V gene's germline CDR1 is SGHRS and CDR2 YFSETQ. The CDR3 DNA sequence: TGCGCCAGCAGCTTTGGTCAGGGCTTTGGTTCTTCTACTGAAGCTTTCTTT. Translation gives CASSFGQGFGSSTEAFF.

The chain joins TRBV7-9 to TRBJ2-3, with TRBD1 matching 9 bases. The CDR3 has 13 amino acids. The germline V gene has CDR1 SEHNR and CDR2 FQNEAQ (reference sequence). J was trimmed by 1 base and V by 9 bases; bases with no gene match: 2. The CDR3 bases are TGTGCCAGGGGACAGGGCGGCACAGATACGCAGTATTTT. Its translation is CARGQGGTDTQYF.

V is TRBV7-2 and J is TRBJ1-4; D perhaps matches TRBD1 (6 bases). Germline V gene lookup returns CDR1 SGHTA and CDR2 FQGNSA. The CDR3 spans 15 residues. V lost 7 bases and J lost 7, with 19 bases in between. DNA of the CDR3: TGTGCCAGCATGACCGAGGGGGGGCTAGGTGAAAAACTGTTTTTT. Protein: CASMTEGGLGEKLFF.

The rearrangement links TRBV10-3 to TRBJ2-3; TRBD2 is a possible D gene (6 bases). Per germline, CDR1 ENHRY and CDR2 SYGVKD. The CDR3 is 17 residues long. The V and J ends lost 2 bases and 5 bases respectively, with 20 bases between them. The chain's CDR3 is CAISEAPPGSTGDTQYF. Written as DNA, the CDR3 is TGTGCCATCAGTGAGGCCCCTCCCGGGAGCACGGGAGATACGCAGTATTTT.

The chain joins TRBV27 to TRBJ2-5, with 7 bases identical to TRBD2. The trim removed 6 bases at V and 0 bases at J, leaving 7 bases unmatched. Germline V lookup: CDR1 MNHEY, CDR2 SMNVEV (reference sequence). The CDR3 loop spans 15 amino acids. In DNA, the CDR3 is TGTGCCAGCAGCTACACCCTAGCGGACCAAGAGACCCAGTACTTC. Amino acid sequence: CASSYTLADQETQYF.

The chain joins TRBV14 to TRBJ2-3; TRBD1 aligns across 10 bases. The germline V gene encodes CDR1 SGHDN and CDR2 FVKESK. J lost 5 bases, V lost 4 bases, and 12 bases had no gene match. There are 17 residues in the CDR3. For the CDR3, the DNA is TGTGCCAGCAGCCCGCGACCGGGACAGGGGATAGGAGATACGCAGTATTTT. Its translation is CASSPRPGQGIGDTQYF.

The chain is built from TRBV7-3 and TRBJ2-7; D might be TRBD1 (6 bases). Trimming took 0 bases from V and 4 from J, leaving 7 bases between them. The germline V gene encodes CDR1 SGHTA and CDR2 FQGTGA. The CDR3 spans 13 residues. The CDR3 here is CASSLTRGYEQYF. The CDR3 nucleotides are TGTGCCAGCAGCTTAACCAGGGGTTACGAGCAGTACTTC. The entire variable domain, with the rest obtained from reference TRBV7-3 and TRBJ2-7, is as follows: GAGVSQTPSNKVTEKGKYVELRCDPISGHTALYWYRQSLGQGPEFLIYFQGTGAADDSGLPNDRFFAVRPEGSVSTLKIQRTERGDSAVYLCASSLTRGYEQYFGPGTRLTVT.

V gene TRBV4-3 combines with J gene TRBJ1-2, with a weak D call TRBD1 (5 bases). The germline V and J ends were trimmed by 0 bases and 7 bases, with 12 bases remaining between them. Germline CDR1 LGHNA, CDR2 YSLEER. The CDR3 is made up of 14 amino acids. The CDR3 DNA is TGCGCCAGCAGCCAAGATAAGGGGTGGGGTGGCTACACCTTC. Its translation is CASSQDKGWGGYTF.

On this clone itself: Other DNA sequences in this sample translate to the same CDR3. V and J are TRBV28 and TRBJ1-3; 8 bases are a match to TRBD1. Germline V gene data show CDR1 as MDHEN and CDR2 as SYDVKM. The CDR3 is made up of 15 amino acids. Trimming took 2 bases from V and 1 from J; bases not matched to a gene: 1. The CDR3 here is CASSLTGGSGNTIYF. The CDR3 nucleotides are TGTGCCAGCAGTTTAACAGGGGGATCTGGAAACACCATATATTTT.

The V gene is TRBV6-7, the J gene TRBJ1-5, with D tentatively TRBD1 (6 bases). TRBV6-7 is known as an ORF, though its function is uncertain. Trimming removed 5 bases from V and 2 bases from J, with 16 bases in between. There are 16 residues in the CDR3. The CDR3 region has the DNA TGTGCCAGCAGTGCTGCAGGGGAGTCTCGCAATCAGCCCCAGCATTTT. Translating gives CASSAAGESRNQPQHF.